This entry lists 24 T cell receptor beta chains sequenced from one sample in a study of cytomegalovirus exposure and HLA in healthy donors. The PCR made use of 60 Vbeta and 13 Jbeta primers. Profiling relied on immunoSEQ multiplex PCR, and the TCRdb table lists in-frame clones only, not all of them. The data show under 200,000 clones, roughly 80% seen once. Sample: PBMCs. The origin of the receptors is a human donor in good health.

With regard to this clone: Other DNA sequences in the same sample also yield this CDR3. V gene TRBV9 combines with J gene TRBJ1-1; tentatively, D is TRBD1 (5 bases). Germline assignment: CDR1 SGDLS and CDR2 YYNGEE. The CDR3 has 13 residues. The V end lost 0 bases, the J end lost 4 bases, and 7 bases lay between the germline ends. CDR3 in DNA: TGTGCCAGCAGCGTAGGCGGGGCCACTGAAGCTTTCTTT. Its translation: CASSVGGATEAFF.

The chain uses TRBV29-1 and TRBJ1-2; perhaps TRBD1 as D (6 bases). There are 14 residues in the CDR3. Trimming removed 7 bases from V and 4 bases from J, with 19 bases in between. Germline V CDR1 and CDR2: SQVTM, ANQGSEA. The CDR3 DNA follows: TGCAGCGCCCAACAGGGCCCCTTGCCCTATGGCTACACCTTC. As protein: CSAQQGPLPYGYTF.

The chain carries TRBV5-1 and TRBJ2-5, with D maybe TRBD1 (6 bases). The tail of the sequence fits TRBJ2-7 better, so the J call may be wrong. The CDR3 loop spans 14 amino acids. Germline-derived CDR1 and CDR2 are SGHRS and YFSETQ. CDR3 protein: CASSLDRASYEQYF. CDR3 nucleotides: TGCGCCAGCAGCTTGGACAGGGCCTCCTACGAGCAGTACTTC.

This chain joins TRBV7-3 and TRBJ2-5; 8 bases agree with TRBD1. J was trimmed by 8 bases and V by 6 bases; bases with no gene match: 8. CDR3 length equals 13 residues. Germline values: CDR1 SGHTA, CDR2 FQGTGA. The CDR3 protein is CASSRGQGETQYF. The CDR3 DNA reads as TGTGCCAGCAGTCGCGGACAGGGAGAAACCCAGTACTTC.

The rearrangement joins TRBV4-3 to TRBJ2-7; 8 bases line up with TRBD1. This CDR3 is built from 15 residues. The V and J ends lost 0 bases and 4 bases, in that order; junction bases with no gene match: 5. CDR1 is LGHNA and CDR2 is YSLEER in the germline V gene. CDR3 sequence: CASSQEGTGPYEQYF. In DNA form, the CDR3 reads TGCGCCAGCAGCCAAGAAGGGACAGGACCATACGAGCAGTACTTC.

J is TRBJ2-5 and V is TRBV18, with TRBD1 matching over 9 bases. This CDR3 has 16 amino acids. Germline CDR1 KGHSH, CDR2 LQKENI. V lost 0 bases and J lost 1; bases outside the gene matches: 3. The CDR3 region is CASSPPRDRVQETQYF. DNA of the CDR3: TGTGCCAGCTCACCACCCCGGGACAGGGTCCAAGAGACCCAGTACTTC.

This chain links TRBV7-9 with TRBJ1-1; D not resolved. Germline V lookup: CDR1 SEHNR, CDR2 FQNEAQ (reference sequence). Trimming removed 3 bases from V and 1 base from J, with 9 bases in between. The CDR3 is made up of 14 amino acids. The CDR3 is CASSLGGPNTEAFF. CDR3 DNA sequence: TGTGCCAGCAGCTTGGGAGGGCCGAACACTGAAGCTTTCTTT.

In its sample, this clone was seen once. The genes are TRBV2 and TRBJ1-5; 8 nucleotides agree with TRBD1. CDR1 and CDR2 (germline): SNHLY, FYNNEI. V gave up 6 bases and J gave up 5 bases; unmatched junction bases: 9. CDR3 length: 15 amino acids. The CDR3 DNA sequence: TGTGCCAGCAGAGGACGGACAGGGCTATATCAGCCCCAGCATTTT. Residues: CASRGRTGLYQPQHF.

The rearrangement uses TRBV7-2 and TRBJ1-2, with D hard to call. The V and J ends lost 7 bases and 0 bases respectively, with 15 bases between them. The germline CDR1 and CDR2 sequences are SGHTA and FQGNSA. The CDR3 has 15 amino acids. The CDR3, as DNA: TGTGCCAGCACCCCCCCGTCTAGAGCTAACTATGGCTACACCTTC. Protein sequence: CASTPPSRANYGYTF.

V is TRBV7-9 and J is TRBJ1-4; tentatively, D is TRBD1 (5 bases). Germline assignment: CDR1 SEHNR and CDR2 FQNEAQ (reference sequence). The CDR3 extends over 15 amino acids. V lost 5 bases, J lost 6 bases, and 16 bases lay in between. Here the CDR3 DNA reads TGTGCCAGCAGCCGAGGAGGGGAGCGGGATGAAAAACTGTTTTTT. Residues: CASSRGGERDEKLFF.

This clone was seen more than once but under ten times. The chain has TRBV5-4 and TRBJ1-2; unclear D gene. The CDR3 spans 15 residues. V was cut by 4 bases and J by 4 bases, with 17 bases left in between. Germline V gives CDR1 SGHNT, CDR2 YYREEE (reference sequence). In DNA, the CDR3 is TGTGCCAGCAGCGGGGAAACGGAGGGCACCTATGGCTACACCTTC. This encodes CASSGETEGTYGYTF.

This chain connects TRBV9 to TRBJ1-2; 10 bases map to TRBD1. CDR3 length: 15 amino acids. The J segment lost 2 bases and the V segment lost 0 bases, leaving 1 base of the junction unmatched. Germline V gene data show CDR1 as SGDLS and CDR2 as YYNGEE. In nucleotides, the CDR3 is TGTGCCAGCAGCGTAGTGGGACAGGGGAACTATGGCTACACCTTC. It specifies CASSVVGQGNYGYTF.

As for this clone: Compared with germline, one end of the junction differs, possibly owing to a read error. J is TRBJ1-5 and V is TRBV7-6; TRBD1 might be the D (6 bases). This CDR3 region has 15 residues. Per the germline V gene, CDR1 is SGHVS and CDR2 is FNYEAQ. DNA for the CDR3: TGTGCCAGCAGCTTGGGCAGGGGCGGCAATCAGCCCCGGCATTTT. As protein: CASSLGRGGNQPRHF.

This chain joins TRBV6-6 and TRBJ2-3; no clear D. Germline V gives CDR1 MNHNY, CDR2 SVGAGI (reference sequence). This CDR3 spans 13 amino acids. V was clipped by 2 bases and J by 4 bases, with 7 bases between them. CDR3: CASSYVAADTQYF. As DNA, the CDR3 is TGTGCCAGCAGTTACGTGGCCGCAGATACGCAGTATTTT.

This clone showed up just once. The chain carries TRBV7-8 and TRBJ1-4; D call uncertain. This CDR3 is 14 amino acids long. Germline loops: CDR1 SGHVS, CDR2 FQNEAQ. Trimming stripped 5 bases from V and 7 bases from J, with 14 bases between. In DNA, the CDR3 is TGTGCCAGCAGCCCGGGGAGGGAACCTGAAAAACTGTTTTTT. It translates to CASSPGREPEKLFF.

This clone was recorded once. The V call is TRBV6-5, the J call TRBJ1-1; a possible D gene is TRBD1 (6 bases). There are 16 residues in the CDR3. The germline V gene has CDR1 MNHEY and CDR2 SVGAGI. Trimming took 1 base from V and 4 from J, leaving 16 bases between them. CDR3 DNA: TGTGCCAGCAGTTACTGGAGCTTACAGGGCGGCACTGAAGCTTTCTTT. Translated, it gives CASSYWSLQGGTEAFF.

This clone was seen a few times. V usage is TRBV11-2 and J usage is TRBJ2-7; the match to TRBD2 covers 10 bases. The germline gives CDR1 SGHAT, CDR2 FQNNGV. V lost 5 bases to trimming and J lost 4 bases; unmatched junction nucleotides: 11. CDR3 length: 16 residues. For the CDR3, the DNA is TGTGCCAGCAGCCCCCGCGGTAGCGGGGGGCTATACGAGCAGTACTTC. The encoded protein is CASSPRGSGGLYEQYF.

The rearrangement links TRBV5-1 to TRBJ2-7; the match to TRBD1 covers 7 bases. This CDR3 comprises 16 residues. V trimming: 0 bases; J trimming: 0 bases; junction bases outside the gene matches: 6. CDR1 is SGHRS and CDR2 is YFSETQ in the germline V gene. CDR3 in amino acids: CASSLDTGASSYEQYF. The CDR3 DNA follows: TGCGCCAGCAGCTTGGACACAGGGGCCAGCTCCTACGAGCAGTACTTC. The full variable domain, rest sourced from reference TRBV5-1 and TRBJ2-7, is KAGVTQTPRYLIKTRGQQVTLSCSPISGHRSVSWYQQTPGQGLQFLFEYFSETQRNKGNFPGRFSGRQFSNSRSEMNVSTLELGDSALYLCASSLDTGASSYEQYFGPGTRLTVT.

The chain uses TRBV7-8 and TRBJ2-3; a weak D match, TRBD2 (6 bases). Trimming stripped 1 base from V and 1 base from J, with 12 bases between. Germline CDR1 reads SGHVS; CDR2 reads FQNEAQ. This CDR3 has 16 residues. CDR3 bases: TGTGCCAGCAGCTTAGTTTGGTGGGGGGGCACAGATACGCAGTATTTT. Its protein product is CASSLVWWGGTDTQYF. Based on the CDR3 plus reference TRBV7-8 and TRBJ2-3, the full variable domain is GAGVSQSPRYKVAKRGQDVALRCDPISGHVSLFWYQQALGQGPEFLTYFQNEAQLDKSGLPSDRFFAERPEGSVSTLKIQRTQQEDSAVYLCASSLVWWGGTDTQYFGPGTRLTVL.

The rearrangement joins TRBV9 to TRBJ2-3; weak D call: TRBD2 (6 bases). Trimming took 4 bases from V and 4 from J, leaving 13 bases between them. Germline V lookup: CDR1 SGDLS, CDR2 YYNGEE. This CDR3 is 14 amino acids long. The CDR3 nucleotides are TGTGCCAGCAGCCCCTCGAGCGGGTCAGATACGCAGTATTTT. It yields the protein CASSPSSGSDTQYF.

The rearrangement joins TRBV7-9 to TRBJ1-1; D gene uncertain. V was shortened by 5 bases and J by 10 bases, with 14 bases between the two germline ends. CDR3 length equals 12 residues. Germline V gene data show CDR1 as SEHNR and CDR2 as FQNEAQ (reference sequence). The CDR3 region has the DNA TGTGCCAGCAGCCCGCAGGCCCCCGGAGCTTTCTTT. It encodes CASSPQAPGAFF.

The chain recombines TRBV27 with TRBJ1-5; D gene uncertain. Germline assignment: CDR1 MNHEY and CDR2 SMNVEV (reference sequence). Between the trimmed V and J ends, which lost 5 bases and 8 bases, there was a span of 16 bases. The CDR3 length is 14 residues. CDR3 sequence (DNA): TGTGCCAGCAGTCCTCGGGCGGGCCGGGAGCCCCAGCATTTT. It specifies CASSPRAGREPQHF.

The CDR3 DNA reads as TGTGCCAGCAGTTTCATATCAGGGACAGGGGAAGCTTTCTTT. Its translation is CASSFISGTGEAFF. The chain recombines TRBV27 with TRBJ1-1; TRBD1 matches at 9 bases. The CDR3 is 14 residues long. V gave up 3 bases and J gave up 8 bases; unmatched junction bases: 7. Germline V gives CDR1 MNHEY, CDR2 SMNVEV (reference sequence).

V is TRBV13 and J is TRBJ1-2, with TRBD1 as a possible D gene (6 bases). From germline, CDR1 is PRHDT and CDR2 FYEKMQ (reference sequence). The CDR3 sequence is 15 residues long. V lost 5 bases and J lost 1, with 14 bases in between. The DNA for the CDR3 is TGTGCCAGCAGCCGAGGGGGTTATGGTAACTATGGCTACACCTTC. It encodes CASSRGGYGNYGYTF.